This T cell receptor beta chain was identified during a study of immune heterogeneity within non-small cell lung tumors. The overall study: Tumor histology was classified as squamous cell carcinoma in a handful of cases, non-squamous carcinoma in around nine and not otherwise specified in 1. Study-wide results and limits: Patients largely differed in their high-frequency T-cell receptor beta clonotypes. With local tumor mutational burden, local T-cell clonality showed a moderate but significant correlation (R about 0.3). Recurrence of identical dominant CDR3 beta clonotypes was observed across tumor sites within a patient, alongside site-unique high-frequency clones.

Amplification of TCR beta CDR3 was performed by multiplex PCR with 32 V and 13 J primers. Each CDR3 protein gets one entry after TCRdb re-called the multiplex PCR reads with MiXCR. In the table there are more than 9,500 distinct CDR3 sequences, roughly 30% of which are singletons. Genomic DNA from bulk tumor acted as the template, and 600 ng was loaded per sample. Surgical sampling yielded several biopsies per primary tumor (spaced far apart). Curative surgical treatment was performed in patients who had newly diagnosed, untreated non-small cell lung cancer. The table lists this clonotype with many counts. Its matching antigen is unknown. The CDR3 has 14 amino acids. The V and J ends lost 5 bases and 3 bases, in that order; junction bases with no gene match: 10. Germline CDR1 reads DFQATT; CDR2 reads SNEGSKA (reference sequence).

The specimen sequenced was lung tumor tissue. The receptor comes from a man aged 60 to 75 with non-small cell lung cancer. V gene TRBV20-1 combines with J gene TRBJ2-7, with 7 bases lining up with TRBD1. Here the CDR3 reads CSAPKPGQLYEQYF. The CDR3 region has the DNA TGCAGTGCTCCCAAGCCGGGACAGCTCTACGAGCAGTACTTC.